One and the same sample provided the 6 T cell receptor beta chains below, sequenced in a study of blood T cell repertoires in COVID-19. Here immunoSEQ multiplex PCR was the method, and the copy in TCRdb shows in-frame clones only, minus some. This sample yields roughly 230,000 clones, of which around 87% are seen a single time; around 2.3% belongs to the top ten. Sequenced input: peripheral blood. Receptor source: a woman between 55 and 75 years old with COVID-19, enrolled during active disease.

This sequence joins TRBV4-3 and TRBJ1-4; possible D gene TRBD1, 6 bases. The length of the CDR3 is 15 residues. Germline CDR1 reads LGHNA; CDR2 reads YSLEER. Trimming pared 3 bases from V and 6 bases from J, leaving 14 bases between. CDR3 nucleotide sequence: TGCGCCAGCAGCCACCAACGGGACACACATGAAAAACTGTTTTTT. It specifies CASSHQRDTHEKLFF.

The J gene is TRBJ1-2, the V gene TRBV5-6; D not resolved. The CDR3 length is 17 residues. V shed 3 bases and J shed 2 bases, with 20 bases lying between them. CDR1 and CDR2 from the germline V gene are SGHDT and YYEEEE. The CDR3 nucleotides are TGTGCCAGCAGCTACCCGGTTTGGGCAGAAGAAAACTATGGCTACACCTTC. This encodes CASSYPVWAEENYGYTF.

CDR3 sequence: CASSPGRGEAFF. The CDR3 DNA reads TGTGCCAGCAGCCCCGGACGGGGAGAAGCTTTCTTT. J is TRBJ1-1 and V is TRBV7-9; D remains unclear. The V gene's germline CDR1 is SEHNR and CDR2 FQNEAQ (reference sequence). This CDR3 has 12 amino acids. Deletions cut 5 bases from V and 8 bases from J, with 12 bases between.

The chain carries TRBV7-2 and TRBJ1-1, with TRBD1 identical over 8 bases. The CDR3 contains 14 residues. V trimming: 2 bases; J trimming: 5 bases; junction bases outside the gene matches: 4. Germline values: CDR1 SGHTA, CDR2 FQGNSA. The CDR3 spells CASSLQGARTEAFF. CDR3 nucleotide sequence: TGTGCCAGCAGCTTACAGGGGGCGCGAACTGAAGCTTTCTTT.

Points on this clone: The sample holds other DNA sequences that translate to the same CDR3. V gene TRBV13 combines with J gene TRBJ1-1; perhaps TRBD1 as D (5 bases). The CDR3 is 13 residues long. CDR1 is PRHDT and CDR2 is FYEKMQ in the germline V gene (reference sequence). V lost 0 bases, J lost 4 bases, and 6 bases lay in between. CDR3 in amino acids: CASSLGGGTEAFF. CDR3 nucleotides: TGTGCCAGCAGCTTAGGGGGGGGCACTGAAGCTTTCTTT. The variable domain in full, completed from reference TRBV13 and TRBJ1-1, reads AAGVIQSPRHLIKEKRETATLKCYPIPRHDTVYWYQQGPGQDPQFLISFYEKMQSDKGSIPDRFSAQQFSDYHSELNMSSLELGDSALYFCASSLGGGTEAFFGQGTRLTVV.

This chain connects TRBV5-1 to TRBJ1-6; weak D call: TRBD1 (5 bases). CDR3 length: 14 amino acids. Per germline, CDR1 SGHRS and CDR2 YFSETQ. Trimming stripped 2 bases from V and 6 bases from J, with 9 bases between. CDR3 region: CASSLDSSNSPLHF. Here the CDR3 DNA reads TGCGCCAGCAGCTTAGACAGTTCTAATTCACCCCTCCACTTT.